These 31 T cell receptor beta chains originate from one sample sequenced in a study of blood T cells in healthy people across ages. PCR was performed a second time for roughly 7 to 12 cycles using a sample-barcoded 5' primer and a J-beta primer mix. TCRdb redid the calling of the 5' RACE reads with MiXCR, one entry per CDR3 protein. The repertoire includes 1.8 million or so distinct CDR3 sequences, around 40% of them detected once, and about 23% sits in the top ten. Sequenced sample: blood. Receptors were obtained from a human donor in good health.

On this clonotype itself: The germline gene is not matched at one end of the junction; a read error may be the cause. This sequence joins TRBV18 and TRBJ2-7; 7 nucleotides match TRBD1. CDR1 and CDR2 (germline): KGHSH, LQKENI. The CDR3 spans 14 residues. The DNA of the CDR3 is TGTGCCGGCTCCATTAGGGGACAGACCTACGAGCAGTACTTC. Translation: CAGSIRGQTYEQYF.

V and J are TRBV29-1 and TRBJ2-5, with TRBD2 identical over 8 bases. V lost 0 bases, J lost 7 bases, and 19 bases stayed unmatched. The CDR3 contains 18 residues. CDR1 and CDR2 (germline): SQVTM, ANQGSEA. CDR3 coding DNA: TGCAGCGTTGAAGACCCCGGGACGGGGGGGACATCGGTTAGGACCCAGTACTTC. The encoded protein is CSVEDPGTGGTSVRTQYF.

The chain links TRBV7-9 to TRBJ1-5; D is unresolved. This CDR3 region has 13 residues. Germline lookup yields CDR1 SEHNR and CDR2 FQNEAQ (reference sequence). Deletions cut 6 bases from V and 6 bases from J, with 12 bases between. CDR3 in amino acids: CASSLIAGQPQHF. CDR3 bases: TGTGCCAGCAGTCTAATAGCGGGTCAGCCCCAGCATTTT.

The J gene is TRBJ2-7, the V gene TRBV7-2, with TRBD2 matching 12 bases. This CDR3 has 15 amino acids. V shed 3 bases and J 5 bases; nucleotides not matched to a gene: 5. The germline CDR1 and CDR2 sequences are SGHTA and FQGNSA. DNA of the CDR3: TGTGCCAGCAGCTTCGGACTAGCGGGGAACAACGAGCAGTACTTC. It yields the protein CASSFGLAGNNEQYF.

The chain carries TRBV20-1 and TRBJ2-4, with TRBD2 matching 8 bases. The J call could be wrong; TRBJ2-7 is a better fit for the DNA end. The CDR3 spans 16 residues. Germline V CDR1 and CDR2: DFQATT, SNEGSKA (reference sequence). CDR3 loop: CSARETSEGYTYEQYF. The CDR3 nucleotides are TGCAGTGCTAGAGAGACTAGCGAGGGCTATACCTACGAGCAGTACTTC.

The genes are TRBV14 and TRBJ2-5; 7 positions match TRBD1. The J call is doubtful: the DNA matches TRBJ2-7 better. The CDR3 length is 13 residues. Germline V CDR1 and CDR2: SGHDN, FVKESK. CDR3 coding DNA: TGTGCCAGCAGGAAGGGGGCTACCTACGAGCAGTACTTC. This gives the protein CASRKGATYEQYF.

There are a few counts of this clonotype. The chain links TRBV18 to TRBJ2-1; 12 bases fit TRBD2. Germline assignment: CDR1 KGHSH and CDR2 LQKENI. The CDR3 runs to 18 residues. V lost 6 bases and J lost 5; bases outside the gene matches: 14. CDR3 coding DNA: TGTGCCAGCTCCCCTAACCTCGGGCGGACTAGCGGGGACAATGAGCAGTTCTTC. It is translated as CASSPNLGRTSGDNEQFF.

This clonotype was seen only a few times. CDR3 residues: CASSLFGGGANEQFF. The CDR3 bases are TGTGCCAGCAGTTTGTTTGGCGGGGGGGCCAATGAGCAGTTCTTC. The chain recombines TRBV12-3 or TRBV12-4 with TRBJ2-1; 9 bases match TRBD2. This CDR3 has 15 amino acids. V lost 3 bases and J lost 6; bases outside the gene matches: 6.

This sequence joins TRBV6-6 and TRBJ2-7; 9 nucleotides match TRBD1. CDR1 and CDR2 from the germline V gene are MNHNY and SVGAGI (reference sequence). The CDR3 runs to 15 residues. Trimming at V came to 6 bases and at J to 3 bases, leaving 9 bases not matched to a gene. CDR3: CASSIPGTGIYEQYF. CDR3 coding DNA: TGTGCCAGCAGCATACCCGGGACAGGGATCTACGAGCAGTACTTC.

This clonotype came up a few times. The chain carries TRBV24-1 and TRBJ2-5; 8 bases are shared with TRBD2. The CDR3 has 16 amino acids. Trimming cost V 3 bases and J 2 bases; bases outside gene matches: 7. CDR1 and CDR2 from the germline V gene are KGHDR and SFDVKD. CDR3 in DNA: TGTGCCACCAGTGATCTTTCTAGCGGGCATCAAGAGACCCAGTACTTC. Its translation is CATSDLSSGHQETQYF.

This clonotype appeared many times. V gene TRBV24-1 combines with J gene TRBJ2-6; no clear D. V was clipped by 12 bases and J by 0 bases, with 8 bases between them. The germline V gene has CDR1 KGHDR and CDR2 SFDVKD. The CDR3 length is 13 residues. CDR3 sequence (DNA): TGTGCCGTGCAAAGCTCTGGGGCCAACGTCCTGACTTTC. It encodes CAVQSSGANVLTF.

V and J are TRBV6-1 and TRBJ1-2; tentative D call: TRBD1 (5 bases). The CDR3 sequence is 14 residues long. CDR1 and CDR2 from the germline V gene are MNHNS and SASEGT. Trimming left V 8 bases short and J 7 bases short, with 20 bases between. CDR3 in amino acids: CASRLGQAVSGYTF. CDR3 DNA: TGTGCCAGCCGCCTGGGGCAGGCGGTTTCTGGCTACACCTTC.

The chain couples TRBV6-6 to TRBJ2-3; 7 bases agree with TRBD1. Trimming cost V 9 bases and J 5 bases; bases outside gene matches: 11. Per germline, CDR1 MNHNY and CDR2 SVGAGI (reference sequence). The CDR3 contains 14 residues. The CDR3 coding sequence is TGTGCCAGTAGTATCCGACAGGGCGAAGATACGCAGTATTTT. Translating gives CASSIRQGEDTQYF.

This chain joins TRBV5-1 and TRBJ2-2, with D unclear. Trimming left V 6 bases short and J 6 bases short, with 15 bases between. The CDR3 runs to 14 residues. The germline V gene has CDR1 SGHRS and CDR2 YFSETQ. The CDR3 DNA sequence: TGCGCCAGCATAGACACCTACTTTCCCGGGGAGCTGTTTTTT. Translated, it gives CASIDTYFPGELFF.

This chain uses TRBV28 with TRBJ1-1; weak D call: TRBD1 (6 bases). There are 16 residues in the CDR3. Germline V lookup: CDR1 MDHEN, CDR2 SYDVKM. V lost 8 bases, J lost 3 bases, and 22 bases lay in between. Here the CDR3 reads CASPADRYTWDTEAFF. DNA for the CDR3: TGTGCCAGCCCCGCGGACAGATATACTTGGGACACTGAAGCTTTCTTT. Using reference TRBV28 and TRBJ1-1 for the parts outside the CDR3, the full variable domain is DVKVTQSSRYLVKRTGEKVFLECVQDMDHENMFWYRQDPGLGLRLIYFSYDVKMKEKGDIPEGYSVSREKKERFSLILESASTNQTSMYLCASPADRYTWDTEAFFGQGTRLTVV.

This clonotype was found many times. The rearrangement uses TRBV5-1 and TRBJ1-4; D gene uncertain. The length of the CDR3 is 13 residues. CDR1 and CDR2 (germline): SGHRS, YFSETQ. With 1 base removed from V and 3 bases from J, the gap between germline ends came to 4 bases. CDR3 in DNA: TGCGCCAGCAGCTTGTACTCTAATGAAAAACTGTTTTTT. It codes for CASSLYSNEKLFF.

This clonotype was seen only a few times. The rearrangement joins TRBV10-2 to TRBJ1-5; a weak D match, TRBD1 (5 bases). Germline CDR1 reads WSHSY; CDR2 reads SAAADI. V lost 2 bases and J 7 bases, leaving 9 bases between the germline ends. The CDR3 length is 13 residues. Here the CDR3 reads CASSEGARQPQHF. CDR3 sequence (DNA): TGCGCCAGCAGTGAGGGGGCGCGGCAGCCCCAGCATTTT.

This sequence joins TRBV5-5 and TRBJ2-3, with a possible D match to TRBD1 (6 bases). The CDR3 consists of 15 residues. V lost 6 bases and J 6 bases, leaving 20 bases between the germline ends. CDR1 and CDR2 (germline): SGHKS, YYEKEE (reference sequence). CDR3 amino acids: CASTTLQGSEDTQYF. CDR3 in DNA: TGTGCCAGCACCACCTTGCAGGGGAGTGAGGATACGCAGTATTTT.

DNA for the CDR3: TGTGCCAGCTCGGGACAGGGGTTCCATGGCTACACCTTC. It specifies CASSGQGFHGYTF. The V gene is TRBV18, the J gene TRBJ1-2; 10 bases agree with TRBD1. The CDR3 length is 13 residues. V lost 6 bases to trimming and J lost 6 bases; unmatched junction nucleotides: 4. Germline lookup yields CDR1 KGHSH and CDR2 LQKENI.

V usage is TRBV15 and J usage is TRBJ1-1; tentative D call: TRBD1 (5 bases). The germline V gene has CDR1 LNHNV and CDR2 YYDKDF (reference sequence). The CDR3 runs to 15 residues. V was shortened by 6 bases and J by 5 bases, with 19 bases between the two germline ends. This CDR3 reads CATRVGRVRGTEAFF. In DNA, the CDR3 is TGTGCCACCAGGGTTGGCAGGGTAAGGGGTACTGAAGCTTTCTTT.

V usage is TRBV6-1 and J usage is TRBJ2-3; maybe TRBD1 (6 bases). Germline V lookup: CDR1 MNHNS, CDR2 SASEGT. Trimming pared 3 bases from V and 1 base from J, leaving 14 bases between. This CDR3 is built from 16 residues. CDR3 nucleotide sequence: TGTGCCAGCAGTGACTACCCCTCAGGGGGCACAGATACGCAGTATTTT. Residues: CASSDYPSGGTDTQYF.

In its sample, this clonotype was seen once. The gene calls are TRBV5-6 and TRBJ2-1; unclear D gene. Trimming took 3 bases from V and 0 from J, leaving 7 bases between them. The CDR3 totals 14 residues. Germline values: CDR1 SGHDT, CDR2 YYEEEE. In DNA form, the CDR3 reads TGTGCCAGCAGCTCGTTCGGCTCCTACAATGAGCAGTTCTTC. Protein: CASSSFGSYNEQFF. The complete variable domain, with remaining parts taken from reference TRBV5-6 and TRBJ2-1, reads DAGVTQSPTHLIKTRGQQVTLRCSPKSGHDTVSWYQQALGQGPQFIFQYYEEEERQRGNFPDRFSGHQFPNYSSELNVNALLLGDSALYLCASSSFGSYNEQFFGPGTRLTVL.

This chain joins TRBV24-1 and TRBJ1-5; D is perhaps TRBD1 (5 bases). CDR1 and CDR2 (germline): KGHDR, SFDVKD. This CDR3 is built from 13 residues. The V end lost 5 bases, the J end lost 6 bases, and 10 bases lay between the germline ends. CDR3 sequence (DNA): TGTGCCACCAGTGGGGGGGTGGCTCAGCCCCAGCATTTT. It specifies CATSGGVAQPQHF.

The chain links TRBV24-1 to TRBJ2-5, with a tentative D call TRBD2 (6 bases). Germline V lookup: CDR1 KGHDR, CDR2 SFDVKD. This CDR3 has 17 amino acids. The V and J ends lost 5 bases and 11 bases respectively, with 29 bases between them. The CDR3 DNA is TGTGCCACCAGTGGGGAAGGGAGGACGGCTCTCAAGTGGGAGCAGTACTTC. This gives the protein CATSGEGRTALKWEQYF.

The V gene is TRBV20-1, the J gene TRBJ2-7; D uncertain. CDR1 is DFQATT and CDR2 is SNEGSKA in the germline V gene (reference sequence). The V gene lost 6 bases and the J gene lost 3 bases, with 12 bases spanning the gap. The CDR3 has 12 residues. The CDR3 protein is CSAPAHSYEQYF. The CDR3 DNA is TGCAGTGCCCCCGCCCACAGCTACGAGCAGTACTTC.

DNA for the CDR3: TGTGCCAGCCGACGGGACTTAGGGGAGACAGATACGCAGTATTTT. Amino acid sequence: CASRRDLGETDTQYF. The chain employs TRBV19 and TRBJ2-3, with D possibly being TRBD2 (6 bases). The CDR3 loop spans 15 amino acids. Germline CDR1 and CDR2: LNHDA and SQIVND (reference sequence). Trimming left V 9 bases short and J 3 bases short, with 19 bases between. The variable domain in full, completed from reference TRBV19 and TRBJ2-3, reads DGGITQSPKYLFRKEGQNVTLSCEQNLNHDAMYWYRQDPGQGLRLIYYSQIVNDFQKGDIAEGYSVSREKKESFPLTVTSAQKNPTAFYLCASRRDLGETDTQYFGPGTRLTVL.

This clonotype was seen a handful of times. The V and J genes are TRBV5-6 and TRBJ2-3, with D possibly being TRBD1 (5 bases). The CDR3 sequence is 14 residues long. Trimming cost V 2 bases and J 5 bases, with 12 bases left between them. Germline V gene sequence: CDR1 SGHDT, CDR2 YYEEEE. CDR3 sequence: CASSFLRGIDTQYF. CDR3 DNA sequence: TGTGCCAGCAGCTTCCTAAGGGGTATAGATACGCAGTATTTT.

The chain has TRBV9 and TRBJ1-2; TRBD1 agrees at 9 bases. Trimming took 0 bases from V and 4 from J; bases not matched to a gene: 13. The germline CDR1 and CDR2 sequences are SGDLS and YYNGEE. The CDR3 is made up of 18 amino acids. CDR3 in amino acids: CASSVASTGGIETYGYTF. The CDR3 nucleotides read TGTGCCAGCAGCGTAGCTTCGACAGGGGGGATTGAGACCTATGGCTACACCTTC.

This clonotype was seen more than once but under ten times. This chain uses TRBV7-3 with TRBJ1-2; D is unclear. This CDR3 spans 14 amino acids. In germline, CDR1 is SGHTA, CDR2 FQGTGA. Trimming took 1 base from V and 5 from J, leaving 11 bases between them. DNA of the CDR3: TGTGCCAGCAGCTTAATGTCGCGGGATTATGGCTACACCTTC. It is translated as CASSLMSRDYGYTF.

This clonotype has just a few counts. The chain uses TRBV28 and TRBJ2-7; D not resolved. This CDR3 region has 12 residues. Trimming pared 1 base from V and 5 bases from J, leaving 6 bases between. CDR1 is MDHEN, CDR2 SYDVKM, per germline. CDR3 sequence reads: CASSLFRDEQYF. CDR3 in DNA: TGTGCCAGCAGTTTATTTCGGGACGAGCAGTACTTC.

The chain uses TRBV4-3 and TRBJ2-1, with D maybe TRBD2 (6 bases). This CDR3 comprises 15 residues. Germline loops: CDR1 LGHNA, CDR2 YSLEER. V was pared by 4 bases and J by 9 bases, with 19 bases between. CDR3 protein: CASSPTAGLFPEQFF. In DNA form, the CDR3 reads TGCGCCAGCAGCCCCACAGCGGGTCTCTTTCCTGAGCAGTTCTTC.